This passage covers 19 T cell receptor beta chains from one sample sequenced in a study of beta chain features in type 1 diabetes. The sequenced template was cDNA made from the entire isolated RNA. Only in-frame clones appear in the TCRdb table, and some are missing; sequencing was by immunoSEQ multiplex PCR. The repertoire consists of roughly 150,000 clones, with around 8.5% occurring once and the leading ten covering 0.65%. Sequencing was carried out using central memory CD4+ T cells from blood. Receptors originate from a man younger than 35 in good health.

The chain has TRBV7-9 and TRBJ1-4; D call uncertain. Trimming took 7 bases from V and 0 from J, leaving 9 bases between them. Germline V gene lookup returns CDR1 SEHNR and CDR2 FQNEAQ (reference sequence). The CDR3 is 14 residues long. Here the CDR3 DNA reads TGTGCCAGCACCCGGGATGCAACTAATGAAAAACTGTTTTTT. Protein: CASTRDATNEKLFF.

This chain connects TRBV7-2 to TRBJ1-2; perhaps TRBD1 as D (5 bases). The CDR3 contains 14 residues. Looked up from germline, CDR1 is SGHTA and CDR2 is FQGNSA. V gave up 1 base and J gave up 0 bases, with 6 bases separating them. The CDR3 here is CASSLDRPNYGYTF. CDR3 sequence (DNA): TGTGCCAGCAGCTTAGACAGGCCTAACTATGGCTACACCTTC.

The chain has TRBV19 and TRBJ1-5; D is possibly TRBD1 (5 bases). This CDR3 comprises 14 residues. The germline gives CDR1 LNHDA, CDR2 SQIVND (reference sequence). V dropped 9 bases and J dropped 0 bases, with 12 bases sitting between them. CDR3 loop: CASNRIVSNQPQHF. The CDR3 DNA follows: TGTGCCAGCAACAGGATCGTTAGCAATCAGCCCCAGCATTTT.

The J gene is TRBJ2-7, the V gene TRBV7-2, with 10 nucleotides matching TRBD1. The CDR3 runs 14 residues. The V segment lost 7 bases and the J segment 7 bases; nucleotides outside the gene matches: 10. Germline V gene data show CDR1 as SGHTA and CDR2 as FQGNSA. The CDR3 DNA is TGTGCCAGCACCCGGGACAGGGGTCCGTTTGAGCAGTACTTC. Translated, it gives CASTRDRGPFEQYF.

The chain has TRBV5-4 and TRBJ2-7, with 11 positions matching TRBD2. The length of the CDR3 is 15 residues. Germline V gene data show CDR1 as SGHNT and CDR2 as YYREEE (reference sequence). V lost 3 bases, J lost 3 bases, and 5 bases stayed unmatched. CDR3 sequence: CASSSAGTSGYEQYF. DNA of the CDR3: TGTGCCAGCAGCTCAGCCGGGACTAGCGGCTACGAGCAGTACTTC.

The chain links TRBV4-3 to TRBJ2-5; D is unresolved. Trimming stripped 1 base from V and 1 base from J, with 7 bases between. CDR1 LGHNA and CDR2 YSLEER come from the germline V gene. This CDR3 spans 14 amino acids. The CDR3 nucleotides are TGCGCCAGCAGCCAAGGCACTCGCCAAGAGACCCAGTACTTC. It codes for CASSQGTRQETQYF.

V usage is TRBV2 and J usage is TRBJ1-2; TRBD1 agrees at 7 bases. The CDR3 contains 12 residues. Germline-derived CDR1 and CDR2 are SNHLY and FYNNEI. With V trimmed by 8 bases and J by 5 bases, 5 bases remained unmatched. The CDR3 DNA is TGTGCCAGCCAGGACAGGCGATATGGCTACACCTTC. It codes for CASQDRRYGYTF.

The chain links TRBV29-1 to TRBJ2-2; 7 bases align to TRBD1. This CDR3 is 15 amino acids long. V dropped 7 bases and J dropped 6; count of bases not matched to a gene: 14. CDR1 and CDR2 (germline): SQVTM, ANQGSEA. The CDR3 reads CSAHIGTVESGELFF. CDR3 nucleotide sequence: TGCAGCGCCCACATAGGGACAGTCGAATCCGGGGAGCTGTTTTTT.

At least ten counts were recorded for this clone. In DNA, the CDR3 is TGTGCCAGCTCACCGACTAGCGGGGGGCCTAGTGAGCAGTTCTTC. The encoded protein is CASSPTSGGPSEQFF. The chain links TRBV18 to TRBJ2-1, with 13 bases identical to TRBD2. This CDR3 spans 15 amino acids. The V gene's germline CDR1 is KGHSH and CDR2 LQKENI. The V gene end was trimmed by 3 bases and the J gene end by 9 bases; junction bases not matched to a gene: 5.

This clone has only a few counts. This chain joins TRBV5-5 and TRBJ1-4, with TRBD1 identical over 7 bases. V lost 1 base, J lost 1 base, and 1 base stayed unmatched. CDR1 SGHKS and CDR2 YYEKEE come from the germline V gene (reference sequence). The CDR3 runs 15 residues. The CDR3 loop reads CASSLRTGTNEKLFF. CDR3 sequence (DNA): TGTGCCAGCAGCTTGCGGACAGGAACTAATGAAAAACTGTTTTTT.

The V call is TRBV7-3, the J call TRBJ2-2; 8 bases map to TRBD1. Unmatched junction bases numbered 4, after V lost 2 bases and J lost 5 bases. Germline assignment: CDR1 SGHTA and CDR2 FQGTGA. This CDR3 comprises 15 residues. CDR3 in amino acids: CASSLAGGLTGELFF. CDR3 nucleotides: TGTGCCAGCAGCTTAGCAGGGGGCCTTACCGGGGAGCTGTTTTTT.

The chain joins TRBV5-6 to TRBJ1-2, with 8 bases identical to TRBD1. This CDR3 contains 12 residues. With 6 bases clipped from V and 4 bases from J, the junction kept 2 bases outside the gene matches. Germline values: CDR1 SGHDT, CDR2 YYEEEE. The CDR3 DNA follows: TGTGCCAGCACCGACAGGGGCTATGGCTACACCTTC. This gives the protein CASTDRGYGYTF.

This clone appeared a few times. The chain combines TRBV18 with TRBJ2-5, with D possibly TRBD2 on 5 matching bases. The CDR3 runs 13 residues. Germline CDR1 KGHSH, CDR2 LQKENI. V lost 6 bases and J lost 3, with 11 bases in between. The CDR3 here is CASSPDLKETQYF. The CDR3 bases are TGTGCCAGCTCCCCGGACTTGAAAGAGACCCAGTACTTC.

The rearrangement uses TRBV7-2 and TRBJ1-5; no clear D. Germline values: CDR1 SGHTA, CDR2 FQGNSA. The CDR3 runs to 12 residues. Trimming took 0 bases from V and 9 from J, leaving 6 bases between them. CDR3 sequence reads: CASSLAPGPQHF. In DNA form, the CDR3 reads TGTGCCAGCAGCTTAGCCCCGGGGCCCCAGCATTTT.

This clone was detected a few times. The rearrangement joins TRBV5-1 to TRBJ2-1, with D possibly matching TRBD1 (5 bases). This CDR3 is built from 14 residues. V lost 4 bases and J 5 bases, leaving 13 bases between the germline ends. Germline values: CDR1 SGHRS, CDR2 YFSETQ. The CDR3 protein is CASSPDRGNNEQFF. The CDR3 coding sequence is TGCGCCAGCAGCCCCGACAGAGGAAACAATGAGCAGTTCTTC.

This clone was detected ten times or more. V gene TRBV4-2 combines with J gene TRBJ2-1, with TRBD2 matching 11 bases. This CDR3 comprises 17 residues. Losses at the gene ends were 0 bases for V and 4 bases for J; bases not matched to a gene: 5. Germline V gene sequence: CDR1 LGHNA, CDR2 YNFKEQ. The CDR3 coding sequence is TGTGCCAGCAGCCAAGACTACCGACTAGCGGGATACAATGAGCAGTTCTTC. This sequence encodes CASSQDYRLAGYNEQFF.

The chain joins TRBV19 to TRBJ2-3; D is uncertain. The CDR3 sequence is 14 residues long. The germline V and J ends were trimmed by 6 bases and 2 bases, with 12 bases remaining between them. Per the germline V gene, CDR1 is LNHDA and CDR2 is SQIVND (reference sequence). The CDR3 coding sequence is TGTGCCAGTAGCCCCCGGGTCCTCACAGATACGCAGTATTTT. Protein: CASSPRVLTDTQYF. Together with reference TRBV19 and TRBJ2-3, the CDR3 gives the full variable domain: DGGITQSPKYLFRKEGQNVTLSCEQNLNHDAMYWYRQDPGQGLRLIYYSQIVNDFQKGDIAEGYSVSREKKESFPLTVTSAQKNPTAFYLCASSPRVLTDTQYFGPGTRLTVL.

The sample holds many counts of this clone. The rearrangement links TRBV10-3 to TRBJ2-5; D call uncertain. V was shortened by 0 bases and J by 5 bases, with 10 bases between the two germline ends. The CDR3 has 14 residues. Germline CDR1 ENHRY, CDR2 SYGVKD. The CDR3 loop reads CAISESKQRETQYF. The CDR3 DNA reads as TGTGCCATCAGTGAGTCGAAGCAGAGGGAGACCCAGTACTTC.

This chain uses TRBV7-9 with TRBJ1-4; possibly TRBD1 for D (6 bases). V was cut by 5 bases and J by 8 bases, with 21 bases left in between. This CDR3 is built from 16 residues. Per the germline V gene, CDR1 is SEHNR and CDR2 is FQNEAQ (reference sequence). The CDR3 is CASSPLGGGEVEKLFF. Written as DNA, the CDR3 is TGTGCCAGCAGCCCTCTAGGAGGGGGGGAAGTCGAAAAACTGTTTTTT.